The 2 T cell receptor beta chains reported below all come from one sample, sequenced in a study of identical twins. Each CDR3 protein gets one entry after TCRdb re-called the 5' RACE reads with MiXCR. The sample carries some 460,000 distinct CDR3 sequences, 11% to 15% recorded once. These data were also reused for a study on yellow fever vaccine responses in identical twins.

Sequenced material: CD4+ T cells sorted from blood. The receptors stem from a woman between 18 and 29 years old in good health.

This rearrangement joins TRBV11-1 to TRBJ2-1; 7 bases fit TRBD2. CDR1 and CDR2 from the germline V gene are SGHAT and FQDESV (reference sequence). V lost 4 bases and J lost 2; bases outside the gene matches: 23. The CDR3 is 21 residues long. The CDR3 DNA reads TGTGCCAGCAGCTCCCTACTCGGGAGACTAGCTCTATCCAGTCCCTACAATGAGCAGTTCTTC. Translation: CASSSLLGRLALSSPYNEQFF.

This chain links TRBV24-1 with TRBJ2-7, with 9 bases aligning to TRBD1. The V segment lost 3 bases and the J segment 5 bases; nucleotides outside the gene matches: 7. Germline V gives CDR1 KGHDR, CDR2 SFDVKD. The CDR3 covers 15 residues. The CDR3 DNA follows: TGTGCCACCAGTGATCCCGGGACAGGGATCGACGAGCAGTACTTC. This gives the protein CATSDPGTGIDEQYF.